This TCR beta chain emerged from a study of cytomegalovirus exposure and HLA in healthy donors. Amplification used 60 Vbeta primers and 13 Jbeta primers. The method was immunoSEQ multiplex PCR; TCRdb's version includes in-frame clones alone and lacks a portion of them. Of 180,000 or so clones listed, just under 80% were seen once; the top ten hold 1.5% to 2%. V was clipped by 3 bases and J by 5 bases; unmatched bases: 10. The CDR3 has 16 amino acids. Germline V gene data show CDR1 as MNHNS and CDR2 as SASEGT. J is TRBJ2-3 and V is TRBV6-1, with 8 bases matching TRBD2. This clonotype originated in a woman younger than 45 in good health and CMV-seronegative. The sample taken for sequencing was PBMCs. The CDR3 DNA reads TGTGCCAGCAGTGACCCTAGCGGGTACCCCCAAGATACGCAGTATTTT. Its protein is CASSDPSGYPQDTQYF.